The T cell receptor beta chain described here comes from a study of blood T cell repertoires in COVID-19. Study context: In each case, the material was cDNA or gDNA derived from T cells, B-cell-depleted T cells, or PBMCs.

Germline V gives CDR1 SGHTA, CDR2 FQGNSA. CDR3 length: 14 amino acids. The junction had 3 bases not matched to a gene; V was cut back by 7 bases and J by 3 bases. How the authors handled the data: From reference gene primer amplification, estimates of nucleated cell counts were derived. Profiling relied on immunoSEQ multiplex PCR, and the TCRdb table lists in-frame clones only, not all of them. The V and J calls and clone size were taken over from that table, and D and trimming were inferred from the DNA. Among about 260,000 clones, about 88% were seen once, and the ten largest hold approximately 3.7%.

Sequenced input: peripheral blood. This clonotype originated in a man between 60 and 75 years old who had recovered from COVID-19. The chain combines TRBV7-2 with TRBJ2-1; TRBD1 aligns across 10 bases. CDR3 nucleotide sequence: TGTGCCAGCACAAGGACAGGGGGCTACAATGAGCAGTTCTTC. Its protein is CASTRTGGYNEQFF. The whole variable domain, filled in from reference TRBV7-2 and TRBJ2-1, reads GAGVSQSPSNKVTEKGKDVELRCDPISGHTALYWYRQSLGQGLEFLIYFQGNSAPDKSGLPSDRFSAERTGGSVSTLTIQRTQQEDSAVYLCASTRTGGYNEQFFGPGTRLTVL.